What follows is one TCR beta chain and its context. V was clipped by 2 bases and J by 5 bases, with 10 bases between them. The germline gives CDR1 LGHDT, CDR2 YNNKEL (reference sequence). This CDR3 has 13 amino acids. Per the study methods: Using reference gene primer amplification, nucleated cell counts were estimated. Sequencing used immunoSEQ multiplex PCR; TCRdb keeps in-frame clones, though not all of them. That table is the source of V, J and clone size, and D and trimming were worked out from the DNA. This table holds more than 200,000 clones, more than 70% found once. This entry belongs to a study of blood T cell repertoires in COVID-19. Across the study: Samples taken during acute and convalescent COVID-19 were collected in the United States, Italy and Spain. Nucleic acid was either cDNA or gDNA, and it came from T cells, B-cell-depleted T cells, or PBMCs.

The chain carries TRBV3-1 (or the pseudogene TRBV3-2) and TRBJ2-7, with TRBD1 as a possible D gene (6 bases). The receptor's source is a woman aged 40 to 50 who had recovered from COVID-19. Sequencing input: peripheral blood. CDR3 in DNA: TGTGCCAGCAGCCAACCTCACAGGGACGAGCAGTACTTC. It encodes CASSQPHRDEQYF.